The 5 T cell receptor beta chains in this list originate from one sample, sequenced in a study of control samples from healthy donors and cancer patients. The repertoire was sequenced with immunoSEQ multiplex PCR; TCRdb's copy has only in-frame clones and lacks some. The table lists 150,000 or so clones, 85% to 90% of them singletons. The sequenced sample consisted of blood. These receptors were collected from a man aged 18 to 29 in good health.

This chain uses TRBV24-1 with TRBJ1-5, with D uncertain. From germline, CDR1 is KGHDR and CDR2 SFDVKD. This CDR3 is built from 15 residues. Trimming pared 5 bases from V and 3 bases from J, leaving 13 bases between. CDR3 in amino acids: CATSAPGGDNQPQHF. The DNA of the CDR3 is TGTGCCACCAGTGCGCCAGGTGGGGACAATCAGCCCCAGCATTTT.

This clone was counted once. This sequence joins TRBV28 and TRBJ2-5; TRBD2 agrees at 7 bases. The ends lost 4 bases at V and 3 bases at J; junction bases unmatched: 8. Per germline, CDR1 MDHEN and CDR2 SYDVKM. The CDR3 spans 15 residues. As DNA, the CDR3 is TGTGCCAGCAGTTCACCTGGGAGCGGGAAAGAGACCCAGTACTTC. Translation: CASSSPGSGKETQYF.

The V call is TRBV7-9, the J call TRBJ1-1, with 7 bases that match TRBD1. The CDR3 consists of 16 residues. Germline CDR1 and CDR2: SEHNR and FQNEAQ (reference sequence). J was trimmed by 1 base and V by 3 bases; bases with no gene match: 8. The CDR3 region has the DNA TGTGCCAGCAGCTTTAATCGACAGGGAGGGAACACTGAAGCTTTCTTT. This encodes CASSFNRQGGNTEAFF.

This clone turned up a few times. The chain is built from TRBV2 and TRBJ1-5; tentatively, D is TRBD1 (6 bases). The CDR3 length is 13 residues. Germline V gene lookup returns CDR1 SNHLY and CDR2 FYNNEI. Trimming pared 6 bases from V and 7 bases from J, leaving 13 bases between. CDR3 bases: TGTGCCAGCAGAGCCGGGACAAACCAGCCCCAGCATTTT. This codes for CASRAGTNQPQHF.

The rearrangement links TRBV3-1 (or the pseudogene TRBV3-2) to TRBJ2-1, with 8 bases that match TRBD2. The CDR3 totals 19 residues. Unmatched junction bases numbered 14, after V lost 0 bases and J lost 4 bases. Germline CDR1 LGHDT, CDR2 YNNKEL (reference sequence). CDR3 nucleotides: TGTGCCAGCAGCCAAGAATTAGGGCGAGAGCGGGGGATATACAATGAGCAGTTCTTC. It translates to CASSQELGRERGIYNEQFF.